These T cell receptor beta chains were read from a single sample in a study of blood T cell repertoires in COVID-19. Sequenced by immunoSEQ multiplex PCR; TCRdb stores in-frame clones only, minus some. The sample includes around 130,000 clones, roughly 86% of them seen just once. Sequencing was carried out using PBMCs or T cells enriched from blood (not recorded which). Receptor source: a woman aged 45-60 years with acute COVID-19. Each CDR3 is given with its conserved first and last residue. Each record gives: clone size, J gene, V gene, D gene, CDR3 protein, CDR3 DNA. The D gene is left open where the match is weak. A clone size is listed for some rows: how often the clone was seen (once, few, many), or a class if it is expanded.

abundance: NA; j_gene: TRBJ1-1; v_gene: TRBV5-1; d_gene: NA; CDR3aa: CASSLVLGQKNTEAFF; CDR3nt: TGCGCCAGCAGCTTGGTATTGGGCCAAAAGAACACTGAAGCTTTCTTT
abundance: NA; j_gene: TRBJ2-2; v_gene: TRBV10-1; d_gene: NA; CDR3aa: CASSESRQSSNTGELFF; CDR3nt: TGCGCCAGCAGTGAGTCGAGACAGAGCTCTAACACCGGGGAGCTGTTTTTT
abundance: NA; j_gene: TRBJ1-2; v_gene: TRBV4-1; d_gene: TRBD1; CDR3aa: CASSQETGASGIYGYTF; CDR3nt: TGCGCCAGCAGCCAAGAGACAGGGGCGTCGGGAATCTATGGCTACACCTTC
abundance: NA; j_gene: TRBJ1-2; v_gene: TRBV5-4; d_gene: NA; CDR3aa: CASSSRDSYGYTF; CDR3nt: TGTGCCAGCAGCTCCCGGGACTCCTATGGCTACACCTTC
abundance: NA; j_gene: TRBJ1-2; v_gene: TRBV2; d_gene: NA; CDR3aa: CASTTLGAGGYTF; CDR3nt: TGTGCCAGCACCACCCTGGGGGCCGGTGGCTACACCTTC
abundance: NA; j_gene: TRBJ2-1; v_gene: TRBV13; d_gene: TRBD2; CDR3aa: CASSFRTSGDYNEQFF; CDR3nt: TGTGCCAGCAGCTTTAGGACTAGCGGAGACTACAATGAGCAGTTCTTC
abundance: once; j_gene: TRBJ1-1; v_gene: TRBV6-5; d_gene: NA; CDR3aa: CASSYWDTNEAFF; CDR3nt: TGTGCCAGCAGTTACTGGGACACAAATGAAGCTTTCTTT
abundance: NA; j_gene: TRBJ1-5; v_gene: TRBV13; d_gene: NA; CDR3aa: CASSLRRDNQPQHF; CDR3nt: TGTGCCAGCAGCTTACGGAGGGACAATCAGCCCCAGCATTTT
abundance: NA; j_gene: TRBJ1-3; v_gene: TRBV27; d_gene: NA; CDR3aa: CASGDRYGNTIYF; CDR3nt: TGTGCCAGCGGTGACAGATACGGAAACACCATATATTTT
abundance: once; j_gene: TRBJ2-5; v_gene: TRBV27; d_gene: TRBD2; CDR3aa: CASSGLAGGETQYF; CDR3nt: TGTGCCAGCAGCGGACTAGCGGGAGGCGAGACCCAGTACTTC
abundance: NA; j_gene: TRBJ2-3; v_gene: TRBV5-4; d_gene: TRBD2; CDR3aa: CASSLRLAGGASTDTQYF; CDR3nt: TGTGCCAGCAGCTTGAGGCTAGCGGGGGGGGCTAGCACAGATACGCAGTATTTT
abundance: NA; j_gene: TRBJ2-7; v_gene: TRBV19; d_gene: NA; CDR3aa: CASSPQIQGHEQYF; CDR3nt: TGTGCCAGTAGCCCCCAAATACAGGGCCACGAGCAGTACTTC
abundance: NA; j_gene: TRBJ2-3; v_gene: TRBV5-4; d_gene: NA; CDR3aa: CASRSQGKDTQYF; CDR3nt: TGTGCCAGCAGGAGTCAGGGGAAAGATACGCAGTATTTT
abundance: NA; j_gene: TRBJ2-7; v_gene: TRBV7-2; d_gene: NA; CDR3aa: CASSLNRDYEQYF; CDR3nt: TGTGCCAGCAGCTTAAACAGGGACTACGAGCAGTACTTC
abundance: NA; j_gene: TRBJ1-1; v_gene: TRBV19; d_gene: TRBD1; CDR3aa: CASSTQGVSTEAFF; CDR3nt: TGTGCCAGTAGTACACAGGGGGTTAGCACTGAAGCTTTCTTT
abundance: NA; j_gene: TRBJ1-2; v_gene: TRBV6-5; d_gene: NA; CDR3aa: CASSLEQSNYGYTF; CDR3nt: TGTGCCAGCAGCCTTGAACAGTCTAACTATGGCTACACCTTC
abundance: NA; j_gene: TRBJ2-3; v_gene: TRBV18; d_gene: NA; CDR3aa: CASSRPTGEDTQYF; CDR3nt: TGTGCCAGCTCGAGACCGACAGGCGAGGATACGCAGTATTTT
abundance: once; j_gene: TRBJ2-2; v_gene: TRBV19; d_gene: NA; CDR3aa: CASSLNGELFF; CDR3nt: TGTGCCAGTAGTCTAAACGGGGAGCTGTTTTTT
abundance: few; j_gene: TRBJ2-5; v_gene: TRBV7-9; d_gene: NA; CDR3aa: CASSPGRETQYF; CDR3nt: TGTGCCAGCAGCCCAGGGCGAGAGACCCAGTACTTC
abundance: NA; j_gene: TRBJ1-4; v_gene: TRBV7-8; d_gene: NA; CDR3aa: CASSYREGEKLFF; CDR3nt: TGTGCCAGCAGCTACAGGGAGGGTGAAAAACTGTTTTTT
abundance: NA; j_gene: TRBJ1-4; v_gene: TRBV30; d_gene: NA; CDR3aa: CAWSGLRGEKLFF; CDR3nt: TGTGCCTGGAGTGGGTTGCGGGGCGAAAAACTGTTTTTT
abundance: NA; j_gene: TRBJ2-7; v_gene: TRBV19; d_gene: NA; CDR3aa: CASSIGQGYYEQYF; CDR3nt: TGTGCCAGTAGTATAGGGCAGGGTTACTACGAGCAGTACTTC
abundance: NA; j_gene: TRBJ2-7; v_gene: TRBV30; d_gene: NA; CDR3aa: CAWSVRGRGYEQYF; CDR3nt: TGTGCCTGGAGTGTACGTGGCAGGGGTTACGAGCAGTACTTC